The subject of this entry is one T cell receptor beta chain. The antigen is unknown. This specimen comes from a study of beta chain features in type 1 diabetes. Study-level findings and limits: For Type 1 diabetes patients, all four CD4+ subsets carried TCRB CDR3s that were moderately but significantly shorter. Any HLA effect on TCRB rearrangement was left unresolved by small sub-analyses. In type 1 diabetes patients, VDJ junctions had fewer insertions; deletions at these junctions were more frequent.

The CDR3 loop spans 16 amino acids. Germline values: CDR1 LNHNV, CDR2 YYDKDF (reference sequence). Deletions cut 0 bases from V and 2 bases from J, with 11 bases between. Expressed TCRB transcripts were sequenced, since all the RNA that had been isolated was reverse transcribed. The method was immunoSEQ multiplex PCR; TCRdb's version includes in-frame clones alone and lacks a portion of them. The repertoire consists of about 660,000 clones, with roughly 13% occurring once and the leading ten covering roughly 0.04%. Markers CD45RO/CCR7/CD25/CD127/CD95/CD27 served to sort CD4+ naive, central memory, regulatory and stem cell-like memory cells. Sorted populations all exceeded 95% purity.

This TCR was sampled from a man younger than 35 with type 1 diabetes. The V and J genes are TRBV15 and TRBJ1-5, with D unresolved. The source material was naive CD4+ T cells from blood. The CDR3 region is CATSRDSLTGNQPQHF. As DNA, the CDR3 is TGTGCCACCAGCAGAGACTCATTGACGGGCAATCAGCCCCAGCATTTT.